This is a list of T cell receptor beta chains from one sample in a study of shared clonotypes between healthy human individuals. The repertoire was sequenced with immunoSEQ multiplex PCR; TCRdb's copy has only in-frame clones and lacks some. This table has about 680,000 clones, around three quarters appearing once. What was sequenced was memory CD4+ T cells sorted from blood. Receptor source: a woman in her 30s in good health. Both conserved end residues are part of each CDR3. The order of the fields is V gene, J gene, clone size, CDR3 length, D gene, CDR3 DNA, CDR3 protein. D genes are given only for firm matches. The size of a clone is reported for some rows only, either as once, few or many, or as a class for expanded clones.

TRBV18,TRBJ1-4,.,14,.,TGTGCCAGCTCACCGGGACTAACTAATGAAAAACTGTTTTTT,CASSPGLTNEKLFF
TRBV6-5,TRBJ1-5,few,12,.,TGTGCCAGCAAGACTGGACGACAGCCCCAGCATTTT,CASKTGRQPQHF
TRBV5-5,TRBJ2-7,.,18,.,TGTGCCAGCAGCTTGAGAGAGGCCAGAAGACTGATAACCTACGAGCAGTACTTC,CASSLREARRLITYEQYF
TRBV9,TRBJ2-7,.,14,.,TGTGCCAGCAGCGTAGGCAGGATTATGGGGGAGCAGTACTTC,CASSVGRIMGEQYF
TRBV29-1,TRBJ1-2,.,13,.,TGCAGTGTCCGTTGGGACACTAACTATGGCTACACCTTC,CSVRWDTNYGYTF
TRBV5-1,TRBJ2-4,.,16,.,TGCGCCAGCAGCTTGGGCCAGGTAGGAGCCAAAAACATTCAGTACTTC,CASSLGQVGAKNIQYF
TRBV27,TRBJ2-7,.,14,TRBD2,TGTGCCAGCAGTTCCCTAGCGGGAGAGTACGAGCAGTACTTC,CASSSLAGEYEQYF
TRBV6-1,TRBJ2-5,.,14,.,TGTGCCAGCATTTCGGGACTGGGACAAGAGACCCAGTACTTC,CASISGLGQETQYF
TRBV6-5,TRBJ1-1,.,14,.,TGTGCCAGCAGTTTATTGGCAGAGAACACTGAAGCTTTCTTT,CASSLLAENTEAFF
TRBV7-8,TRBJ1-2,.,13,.,TGTGCCAGCAGCTTTCCCCTTAGAGGGGGCTACACCTTC,CASSFPLRGGYTF
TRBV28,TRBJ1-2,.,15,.,TGTGCCAGCAGTCTAAGCCCAGGGTCCTATTATGGCTACACCTTC,CASSLSPGSYYGYTF
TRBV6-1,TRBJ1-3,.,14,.,TGTGCCAGCAGTGTTCAGGCCTCTGGAAACACCATATATTTT,CASSVQASGNTIYF